The T cell receptor beta chain under discussion was sequenced for a study of long-term antiretroviral therapy in people with HIV. Every donor contributed at least one pre-ART and at least two post-ART PBMC samples. Participants with HIV, all of them, were treated in the United States. V lost 2 bases and J lost 4, with 18 bases in between. This CDR3 has 17 amino acids. Per germline, CDR1 LNHDA and CDR2 SQIVND (reference sequence). Sequencing relied on immunoSEQ assay v3.0, run at survey level. Assay used: immunoSEQ multiplex PCR; TCRdb lists only in-frame clones, some missing. Of more than 15,000 clones detected, 88% appear once; the ten largest clones hold approximately 15%.

This receptor was taken from a woman in her twenties or thirties with HIV. V and J are TRBV19 and TRBJ1-3; D is unclear. Sequencing was performed on unsorted PBMCs, taken more than 2.2 years before starting antiretroviral therapy. CDR3 in amino acids: CASSIKRAQGPGNTIYF. The CDR3 DNA reads as TGTGCCAGTAGTATAAAGAGGGCCCAAGGGCCGGGAAACACCATATATTTT.